This passage covers 8 T cell receptor beta chains from one sample sequenced in a study of OX40 agonist ivuxolimab in advanced cancers. The library relied on the immunoSEQ multiplex PCR assay. TCRdb provides this immuneACCESS table in a form limited to in-frame rearrangements. Some clones are lacking; in checked studies, under half of them reflect an unresolved V gene, and why the rest are absent is not known. This sample comprises 65,000 to 90,000 clones, approximately 86% of them detected only once. The ten top clones hold roughly 0.64% of the sample. Sequencing used CD4+ or CD8+ T cells sorted from blood, obtained in a trial of the OX40 agonist ivuxolimab. Receptor source: an adult with an advanced solid tumor such as melanoma, head and neck, liver or kidney cancer.

The V gene is TRBV5-1, the J gene TRBJ2-2; no reliable D call. The CDR3 extends over 12 amino acids. Between the trimmed V and J ends, which lost 1 base and 4 bases, there was a span of 2 bases. From germline, CDR1 is SGHRS and CDR2 YFSETQ. The CDR3 DNA is TGCGCCAGCAGCTTGCTCACCGGGGAGCTGTTTTTT. Its protein product is CASSLLTGELFF.

This clone was detected once. The V call is TRBV28, the J call TRBJ2-5; the D gene is possibly TRBD2 (6 bases). Germline CDR1 reads MDHEN; CDR2 reads SYDVKM. V was shortened by 5 bases and J by 5 bases, with 21 bases between the two germline ends. CDR3 size: 16 residues. The CDR3 region is CASSQPAGLALETQYF. The CDR3 nucleotides read TGTGCCAGCAGTCAGCCCGCGGGGCTAGCGTTGGAGACCCAGTACTTC.

The rearrangement links TRBV27 to TRBJ1-2; 10 nucleotides line up with TRBD1. The CDR3 has 17 residues. The V gene's germline CDR1 is MNHEY and CDR2 SMNVEV (reference sequence). Trimming at V came to 2 bases and at J to 4 bases, leaving 10 bases not matched to a gene. CDR3 bases: TGTGCCAGCAGTTTAGCCTCTACCGGGACAGGGGCCTATGGCTACACCTTC. This sequence encodes CASSLASTGTGAYGYTF.

The genes are TRBV7-2 and TRBJ2-5; no definite D call. Deletions cut 5 bases from V and 1 base from J, with 11 bases between. Germline loops: CDR1 SGHTA, CDR2 FQGNSA. The CDR3 extends over 14 amino acids. Here the CDR3 DNA reads TGTGCCAGCAGCCCAACTGGACCCCAAGAGACCCAGTACTTC. The encoded protein is CASSPTGPQETQYF.

V usage is TRBV9 and J usage is TRBJ1-3, with D maybe TRBD1 (6 bases). Germline lookup yields CDR1 SGDLS and CDR2 YYNGEE. This CDR3 is built from 16 residues. V was trimmed by 3 bases and J by 2 bases, leaving 15 bases between them. CDR3 DNA sequence: TGTGCCAGCAGCGGCACCTCGGGGGGCACTGGAAACACCATATATTTT. Encoded protein: CASSGTSGGTGNTIYF. Filled out from reference TRBV9 and TRBJ1-3, the complete variable domain reads DSGVTQTPKHLITATGQRVTLRCSPRSGDLSVYWYQQSLDQGLQFLIQYYNGEERAKGNILERFSAQQFPDLHSELNLSSLELGDSALYFCASSGTSGGTGNTIYFGEGSWLTVV.

The V call is TRBV28, the J call TRBJ2-7; D not certain. Per germline, CDR1 MDHEN and CDR2 SYDVKM. The CDR3 is 15 amino acids. V lost 5 bases to trimming and J lost 5 bases, with 19 bases between them. In DNA form, the CDR3 reads TGTGCCAGCAGTCCCGGTGGACCCCGAAGGGACGAGCAGTACTTC. It is translated as CASSPGGPRRDEQYF. The full variable domain, in which reference TRBV28 and TRBJ2-7 provide the parts outside the CDR3, is DVKVTQSSRYLVKRTGEKVFLECVQDMDHENMFWYRQDPGLGLRLIYFSYDVKMKEKGDIPEGYSVSREKKERFSLILESASTNQTSMYLCASSPGGPRRDEQYFGPGTRLTVT.

The V call is TRBV15, the J call TRBJ2-1, with 9 bases that match TRBD1. Germline lookup yields CDR1 LNHNV and CDR2 YYDKDF (reference sequence). The CDR3 loop spans 15 amino acids. The ends lost 7 bases at V and 5 bases at J; junction bases unmatched: 9. In DNA form, the CDR3 reads TGTGCCACCAAAAAGGGACAGGGTATCAACAATGAGCAGTTCTTC. Translating gives CATKKGQGINNEQFF.

This chain connects TRBV5-1 to TRBJ1-1; TRBD1 is a possible D gene (6 bases). The CDR3 runs to 14 residues. Between the trimmed V and J ends, which lost 4 bases and 5 bases, there was a span of 15 bases. From germline, CDR1 is SGHRS and CDR2 YFSETQ. The CDR3 bases are TGCGCCAGCAGCGGAACAGGGTTTGGGACTGAAGCTTTCTTT. Translating it yields CASSGTGFGTEAFF.